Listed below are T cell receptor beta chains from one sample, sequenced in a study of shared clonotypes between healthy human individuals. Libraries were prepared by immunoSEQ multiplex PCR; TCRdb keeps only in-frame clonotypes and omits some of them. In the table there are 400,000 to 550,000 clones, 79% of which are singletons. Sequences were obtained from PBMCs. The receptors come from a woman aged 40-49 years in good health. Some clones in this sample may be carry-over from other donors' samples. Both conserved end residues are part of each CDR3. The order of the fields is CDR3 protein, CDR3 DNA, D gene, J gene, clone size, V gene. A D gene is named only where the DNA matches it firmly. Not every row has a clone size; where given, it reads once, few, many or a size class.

CDR3: CASRLLGAYEQYF; DNA: TGTGCCAGCAGATTACTAGGGGCCTACGAGCAGTACTTC; D: -; J: TRBJ2-7; size: -; V: TRBV6-5
CDR3: CSVPLGVTDTQYF; DNA: TGCAGCGTCCCGTTGGGGGTTACAGATACGCAGTATTTT; D: -; J: TRBJ2-3; size: -; V: TRBV29-1
CDR3: CASKFNSISSEQYF; DNA: TGTGCCAGTAAGTTTAACAGCATAAGTTCCGAGCAGTACTTC; D: -; J: TRBJ2-7; size: many; V: TRBV19
CDR3: CASSYAAPYEQYF; DNA: TGCGCCAGCAGCTACGCGGCCCCCTACGAGCAGTACTTC; D: -; J: TRBJ2-7; size: -; V: TRBV5-1
CDR3: CASRYQLGRNTEAFF; DNA: TGTGCCAGCAGGTATCAGCTGGGTCGGAACACTGAAGCTTTCTTT; D: -; J: TRBJ1-1; size: -; V: TRBV28
CDR3: CASSLSLAGGSTDTQYF; DNA: TGCGCCAGCAGCTTGTCACTAGCGGGAGGATCCACAGATACGCAGTATTTT; D: TRBD2; J: TRBJ2-3; size: -; V: TRBV5-1
CDR3: CASSLETTGNEQFF; DNA: TGTGCTAGCAGCTTAGAAACTACGGGCAATGAGCAGTTCTTC; D: -; J: TRBJ2-1; size: -; V: TRBV7-7
CDR3: CASSNRGSSTEAFF; DNA: TGTGCCAGTAGTAACCGGGGGAGTTCCACTGAAGCTTTCTTT; D: -; J: TRBJ1-1; size: -; V: TRBV19
CDR3: CASSPATGGSYNEQFF; DNA: TGTGCCAGCAGCCCCGCCACAGGGGGCTCCTACAATGAGCAGTTCTTC; D: TRBD1; J: TRBJ2-1; size: -; V: TRBV7-3
CDR3: CASSGIGGVETQYF; DNA: TGTGCCAGCAGCGGGATAGGAGGGGTCGAGACCCAGTACTTC; D: -; J: TRBJ2-5; size: -; V: TRBV5-4
CDR3: CASSVGTESDEKLFF; DNA: TGTGCCAGCAGTGTCGGGACCGAGTCAGATGAAAAACTGTTTTTT; D: -; J: TRBJ1-4; size: -; V: TRBV6-1
CDR3: CASSEEGTGDEKLFF; DNA: TGTGCCAGCAGTGAAGAGGGGACAGGGGATGAAAAACTGTTTTTT; D: TRBD1; J: TRBJ1-4; size: -; V: TRBV2
CDR3: CASTAGVMETQYF; DNA: TGTGCCAGCACTGCGGGAGTAATGGAGACCCAGTACTTC; D: TRBD2; J: TRBJ2-5; size: many; V: TRBV2
CDR3: CASTIPGTGGNLLGYTF; DNA: TGTGCCAGTACCATCCCCGGGACAGGGGGAAATCTGCTTGGCTACACCTTC; D: TRBD1; J: TRBJ1-2; size: -; V: TRBV19
CDR3: CASSTDRVKPQHF; DNA: TGTGCCAGCAGCACGGACCGAGTGAAGCCCCAGCATTTT; D: -; J: TRBJ1-5; size: -; V: TRBV7-9
CDR3: CASSGHSYEQYF; DNA: TGTGCCAGCAGTGGTCACTCCTACGAGCAGTACTTC; D: -; J: TRBJ2-7; size: few; V: TRBV2
CDR3: CASRQGADTGELFF; DNA: TGTGCCAGCCGACAGGGGGCGGACACCGGGGAGCTGTTTTTT; D: TRBD1; J: TRBJ2-2; size: -; V: TRBV5-4
CDR3: CASSPSHLLGYEQYF; DNA: TGTGCCAGCAGTCCCTCCCATCTGTTGGGCTACGAGCAGTACTTC; D: -; J: TRBJ2-7; size: -; V: TRBV28
CDR3: CASSQARNTGELFF; DNA: TGTGCCAGCAGCCAAGCAAGGAACACCGGGGAGCTGTTTTTT; D: -; J: TRBJ2-2; size: -; V: TRBV4-2
CDR3: CSARRGGEAFF; DNA: TGCAGTGCTAGACGGGGGGGTGAAGCTTTCTTT; D: -; J: TRBJ1-1; size: -; V: TRBV20-1
CDR3: CASSRQGMGEQYF; DNA: TGTGCCAGCAGCCGACAGGGGATGGGCGAGCAGTACTTC; D: TRBD1; J: TRBJ2-7; size: -; V: TRBV14
CDR3: CASSESPGWVAEAFF; DNA: TGTGCCAGCAGTGAATCCCCGGGCTGGGTCGCTGAAGCTTTCTTT; D: -; J: TRBJ1-1; size: -; V: TRBV6-1